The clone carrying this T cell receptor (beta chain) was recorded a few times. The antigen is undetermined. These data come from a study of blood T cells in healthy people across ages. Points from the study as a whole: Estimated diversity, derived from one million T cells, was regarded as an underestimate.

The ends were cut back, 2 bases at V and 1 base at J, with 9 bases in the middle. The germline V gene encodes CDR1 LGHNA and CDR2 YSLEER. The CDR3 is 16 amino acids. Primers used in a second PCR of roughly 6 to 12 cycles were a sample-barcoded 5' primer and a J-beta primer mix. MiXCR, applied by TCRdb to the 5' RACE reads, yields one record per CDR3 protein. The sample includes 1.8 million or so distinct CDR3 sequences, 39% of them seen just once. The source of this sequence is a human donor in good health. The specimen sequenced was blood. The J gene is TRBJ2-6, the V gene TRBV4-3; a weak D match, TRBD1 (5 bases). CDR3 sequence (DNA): TGCGCCAGCAGCCAACTCCGGACATCTGGGGCCAACGTCCTGACTTTC. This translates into CASSQLRTSGANVLTF.